Listed here are 12 T cell receptor beta chains from one sample, sequenced in a study of radiotherapy plus CTLA-4 blockade in lung cancer. Here immunoSEQ multiplex PCR was the method, and the copy in TCRdb shows in-frame clones only, minus some. The data show more than 90,000 clones, with roughly 86% seen just once and 3% to 4% held by the top ten. The sequencing used peripheral blood, collected from a patient treated with radiotherapy plus ipilimumab. Source of these receptors: a human donor with non-small cell lung cancer that progressed on radiotherapy plus ipilimumab. Some clones in this sample may be carry-over from other donors' samples.

The CDR3 region is CASSLAPTGTEKLFF. The CDR3 DNA follows: TGTGCCAGCAGCTTAGCCCCGACAGGGACTGAAAAACTGTTTTTT. The chain recombines TRBV7-2 with TRBJ1-4; the match to TRBD1 covers 7 bases. CDR3 size: 15 residues. V shed 0 bases and J 7 bases; nucleotides not matched to a gene: 5. Looked up from germline, CDR1 is SGHTA and CDR2 is FQGNSA.

This clone was found once. The rearrangement links TRBV6-5 to TRBJ1-5, with D hard to call. Germline V gene data show CDR1 as MNHEY and CDR2 as SVGAGI. The CDR3 extends over 16 amino acids. The germline V and J ends were trimmed by 0 bases and 0 bases, with 9 bases remaining between them. CDR3 in amino acids: CASSYSRPVSNQPQHF. The CDR3 DNA reads TGTGCCAGCAGTTACTCGAGGCCCGTTAGCAATCAGCCCCAGCATTTT.

V usage is TRBV4-1 and J usage is TRBJ1-1; D unclear. The CDR3 loop spans 13 amino acids. Germline lookup yields CDR1 MGHRA and CDR2 YSYEKL. Trimming took off 3 bases at V and 9 bases at J, with 14 bases between the two ends. This chain's CDR3 is CASSQYNRGQAFF. In DNA form, the CDR3 reads TGCGCCAGCAGCCAGTATAATCGTGGGCAAGCTTTCTTT.

Only one count was recorded for this clone. The V gene is TRBV9, the J gene TRBJ2-7; maybe TRBD1 (6 bases). Germline CDR1 is SGDLS and CDR2 is YYNGEE. V was clipped by 3 bases and J by 0 bases, with 13 bases between them. The CDR3 consists of 15 residues. For the CDR3, the DNA is TGTGCCAGCAGCGCTCGACAGGTTAGCTCCTACGAGCAGTACTTC. Translating it yields CASSARQVSSYEQYF. Based on the CDR3 plus reference TRBV9 and TRBJ2-7, the full variable domain is DSGVTQTPKHLITATGQRVTLRCSPRSGDLSVYWYQQSLDQGLQFLIQYYNGEERAKGNILERFSAQQFPDLHSELNLSSLELGDSALYFCASSARQVSSYEQYFGPGTRLTVT.

This sequence joins TRBV7-3 and TRBJ2-7, with 10 positions matching TRBD2. The CDR3 totals 15 residues. J lost 3 bases, V lost 3 bases, and 5 bases had no gene match. Germline CDR1 and CDR2: SGHTA and FQGTGA. CDR3 protein: CASSFSGGANYEQYF. CDR3 DNA sequence: TGTGCCAGCAGCTTCAGCGGGGGGGCCAACTACGAGCAGTACTTC.

This clone showed up just once. V and J are TRBV5-6 and TRBJ2-5; a possible D gene is TRBD2 (5 bases). Germline CDR1 SGHDT, CDR2 YYEEEE. The length of the CDR3 is 15 residues. Trimming removed 2 bases at V and 5 bases at J, with 16 bases between. Here the CDR3 reads CASSLLEYRRETQYF. In DNA, the CDR3 is TGTGCCAGCAGCTTACTAGAATACCGGCGGGAGACCCAGTACTTC.

The chain links TRBV5-5 to TRBJ2-1; D may be TRBD2 (6 bases). The germline V and J ends were trimmed by 0 bases and 7 bases, with 11 bases remaining between them. Germline CDR1 reads SGHKS; CDR2 reads YYEKEE (reference sequence). The CDR3 runs to 14 residues. For the CDR3, the DNA is TGTGCCAGCAGCTTGGTAGGGACTTCAAATGAGCAGTTCTTC. Translating it yields CASSLVGTSNEQFF.

The chain carries TRBV2 and TRBJ2-3; D is ambiguous. The CDR3 length is 15 residues. Germline CDR1 is SNHLY and CDR2 is FYNNEI. The ends were cut back, 2 bases at V and 0 bases at J, with 9 bases in the middle. As DNA, the CDR3 is TGTGCCAGCAGTGAACAAAGGATTAGCACAGATACGCAGTATTTT. This translates into CASSEQRISTDTQYF. Based on the CDR3 plus reference TRBV2 and TRBJ2-3, the full variable domain is EPEVTQTPSHQVTQMGQEVILRCVPISNHLYFYWYRQILGQKVEFLVSFYNNEISEKSEIFDDQFSVERPDGSNFTLKIRSTKLEDSAMYFCASSEQRISTDTQYFGPGTRLTVL.

V and J are TRBV27 and TRBJ2-7; D perhaps matches TRBD2 (7 bases). The germline V gene encodes CDR1 MNHEY and CDR2 SMNVEV (reference sequence). The CDR3 is 16 residues long. V was pared by 0 bases and J by 4 bases, with 16 bases between. The DNA for the CDR3 is TGTGCCAGCAGTTTATCCCCGGGGGGCGGACTGTACGAGCAGTACTTC. As protein: CASSLSPGGGLYEQYF.

A few counts support this clone. The chain combines TRBV2 with TRBJ1-2; tentative D call: TRBD1 (6 bases). This CDR3 is 15 amino acids long. Trimming stripped 0 bases from V and 7 bases from J, with 15 bases between. The germline gives CDR1 SNHLY, CDR2 FYNNEI. CDR3 DNA: TGTGCCAGCAGTGAAGCGCTTGGGGGGCCGGGTGGCTACACCTTC. Encoded protein: CASSEALGGPGGYTF.

The chain uses TRBV18 and TRBJ1-5; D possibly corresponds to TRBD1 (6 bases). Germline V gene sequence: CDR1 KGHSH, CDR2 LQKENI. V was clipped by 5 bases and J by 3 bases, with 14 bases between them. The CDR3 has 15 amino acids. Here the CDR3 DNA reads TGTGCCAGCTCAGAGGACGGGGGACACAATCAGCCCCAGCATTTT. Protein sequence: CASSEDGGHNQPQHF.

This clone was detected only a few times. This chain connects TRBV11-2 to TRBJ1-6, with 7 bases lining up with TRBD1. CDR3 length: 15 residues. The germline V gene has CDR1 SGHAT and CDR2 FQNNGV. V trimming: 4 bases; J trimming: 8 bases; junction bases outside the gene matches: 8. The CDR3 DNA sequence: TGTGCCAGCAGCTACGGGGCAGGGGGGGATTCACCCCTCCACTTT. Its translation: CASSYGAGGDSPLHF.